These 2 T cell receptor beta chains share one sample of origin, sequenced in a study of PD-1 blockade in mismatch repair-deficient tumors (TCRdb year 2017). The library relied on the immunoSEQ multiplex PCR assay. The immuneACCESS repertoire file appears here via TCRdb, limited to in-frame rearrangements. These files lack a portion of the clones; in checked studies, under half of the deficit traces to unresolved V genes, and the cause of the others is not known. The sample includes about 51,000 clones, with roughly 80% observed a single time. Of the sample, around 8.1% is held by the ten largest clones. Material: peripheral blood, obtained roughly 19 weeks after starting pembrolizumab. Every receptor here comes from an adult with mismatch repair-deficient cancer.

In regard to this clone: A read error may produce the germline difference seen at one junction end. The chain carries TRBV7-7 and TRBJ2-1, with D possibly being TRBD2 (5 bases). In germline, CDR1 is SSHAT, CDR2 FNYEAQ (reference sequence). CDR3 length: 14 amino acids. The CDR3, as DNA: TGTGCTAGCAGCACCAGCACGTTCAGCGGAGAGCAGTTCTTC. It encodes CASSTSTFSGEQFF.

This chain joins TRBV14 and TRBJ1-1; D is unclear. CDR1 is SGHDN and CDR2 is FVKESK in the germline V gene. V lost 1 base, J lost 4 bases, and 13 bases lay in between. CDR3 length: 15 amino acids. Here the CDR3 DNA reads TGTGCCAGCAGCCAAGTCGCACCAGGTCCCACTGAAGCTTTCTTT. It specifies CASSQVAPGPTEAFF.